The rows below give T cell receptor beta chains drawn from one sample of a study of T cell responses to AZD1222 COVID-19 vaccine. This table comes from immunoSEQ multiplex PCR, and its TCRdb copy is limited to in-frame clones, with some not included. The repertoire holds roughly 150,000 clones, with 88% as singletons. Specimen: peripheral blood, collected on day 0 of AZD1222 vaccination. The receptors were gathered from an adult in good health. CDR3s include the opening cysteine and the closing phenylalanine or tryptophan. The order of the fields is CDR3 length, D gene, J gene, V gene, clone size, CDR3 protein, CDR3 DNA. D genes are given only for firm matches. Expanded clones are given a class, and other clones once, few, many or no size at all.

14 | - | TRBJ1-2 | TRBV14 | - | CASSQDIQGLGYTF | TGTGCCAGCAGCCAAGATATCCAGGGGCTTGGCTACACCTTC
15 | - | TRBJ1-1 | TRBV4-3 | once | CASSQVGTGNTEAFF | TGCGCCAGCAGCCAAGTGGGAACGGGAAACACTGAAGCTTTCTTT
15 | - | TRBJ1-6 | TRBV28 | few | CASSSPGTPNSPLHF | TGTGCCAGCAGTTCCCCCGGGACACCTAATTCACCCCTCCACTTT
17 | - | TRBJ1-5 | TRBV4-1 | - | CASSQDPSLGGNQPQHF | TGCGCCAGCAGCCAAGACCCTTCCTTAGGGGGCAATCAGCCCCAGCATTTT
14 | - | TRBJ1-5 | TRBV19 | - | CASRAGASNQPQHF | TGTGCCAGTCGGGCGGGCGCGAGCAATCAGCCCCAGCATTTT
12 | - | TRBJ1-2 | TRBV29-1 | - | CSVPKVLYGYTF | TGCAGCGTTCCCAAGGTCCTCTATGGCTACACCTTC
16 | - | TRBJ2-5 | TRBV2 | - | CASSENRGGGQETQYF | TGTGCCAGCAGTGAAAATCGGGGTGGGGGCCAAGAGACCCAGTACTTC
19 | - | TRBJ1-6 | TRBV24-1 | - | CATSDFPARGQNYNSPLHF | TGTGCCACCAGTGATTTCCCTGCCCGGGGGCAGAACTATAATTCACCCCTCCACTTT
15 | - | TRBJ2-3 | TRBV29-1 | - | CSVADSITSTDTQYF | TGCAGCGTCGCCGACAGCATAACTAGCACAGATACGCAGTATTTT
14 | - | TRBJ2-1 | TRBV19 | few | CASSSRLEGAEQFF | TGTGCCAGTAGTTCCCGACTAGAGGGGGCTGAGCAGTTCTTC
14 | - | TRBJ1-1 | TRBV19 | - | CASSIGDTYTEAFF | TGTGCCAGTAGTATAGGAGACACCTACACTGAAGCTTTCTTT
14 | TRBD1 | TRBJ1-1 | TRBV5-1 | - | CASSWRGLDTEAFF | TGCGCCAGCAGCTGGAGGGGGCTCGACACTGAAGCTTTCTTT
14 | - | TRBJ2-3 | TRBV27 | - | CASSFSSGTDTQYF | TGTGCCAGCAGTTTTTCTAGCGGCACAGATACGCAGTATTTT
14 | - | TRBJ1-1 | TRBV5-4 | - | CASSLQGPNTEAFF | TGTGCCAGCAGCTTGCAGGGCCCGAACACTGAAGCTTTCTTT
14 | TRBD1 | TRBJ2-7 | TRBV27 | - | CASSGRDRDYEQYF | TGTGCCAGCAGTGGCCGGGACAGGGACTACGAGCAGTACTTC
16 | - | TRBJ2-3 | TRBV6-2/TRBV6-3 | - | CASSYPPGEGTDTQYF | TGTGCCAGCAGTTACCCTCCGGGAGAAGGAACAGATACGCAGTATTTT
18 | TRBD2 | TRBJ2-4 | TRBV28 | - | CASSFRTSGRLIKNIQYF | TGTGCCAGCAGTTTCCGGACTAGCGGGAGGTTGATCAAAAACATTCAGTACTTC
14 | - | TRBJ1-2 | TRBV28 | few | CASRISMGGKGYTF | TGTGCCAGCAGAATCTCGATGGGGGGAAAAGGCTACACCTTC
14 | - | TRBJ1-1 | TRBV28 | - | CASSRRGGNTEAFF | TGTGCCAGCAGTCGCCGAGGAGGGAACACTGAAGCTTTCTTT
15 | - | TRBJ1-4 | TRBV9 | - | CASSAEDRPNEKLFF | TGTGCCAGCAGCGCCGAGGACAGACCTAATGAAAAACTGTTTTTT
12 | - | TRBJ1-2 | TRBV7-8 | - | CASSPSGTGYTF | TGTGCCAGCAGCCCTTCGGGCACCGGCTACACCTTC
13 | - | TRBJ2-7 | TRBV19 | once | CASSDLITYEQYF | TGTGCCAGTAGCGACCTTATCACCTACGAGCAGTACTTC
14 | TRBD1 | TRBJ1-2 | TRBV15 | once | CATSVTAGQGASTF | TGTGCCACCAGCGTAACCGCGGGACAGGGGGCCTCTACCTTC
17 | - | TRBJ2-7 | TRBV11-2 | - | CASSLIRVGVGPNEQYF | TGTGCCAGCAGCTTAATCAGAGTGGGAGTGGGACCTAACGAGCAGTACTTC
12 | - | TRBJ2-1 | TRBV3-1/TRBV3-2 | - | CASSRPGYEQFF | TGTGCCAGCAGCCGACCAGGGTACGAGCAGTTCTTC
16 | - | TRBJ2-1 | TRBV29-1 | - | CSVEDPKREGDNEQFF | TGCAGCGTTGAAGATCCGAAGAGGGAAGGTGACAATGAGCAGTTCTTC
11 | - | TRBJ1-5 | TRBV12-3/TRBV12-4 | once | CASSISGPQHF | TGTGCCAGCAGTATATCAGGGCCCCAGCATTTT
13 | - | TRBJ2-2 | TRBV4-1 | - | CASSQGNTGELFF | TGCGCCAGCAGCCAAGGGAACACCGGGGAGCTGTTTTTT
11 | - | TRBJ1-4 | TRBV18 | - | CASSSNEKLFF | TGTGCCAGCTCAAGTAATGAAAAACTGTTTTTT
15 | TRBD1 | TRBJ2-5 | TRBV12-5 | - | CASGPGQGYQETQYF | TGTGCTAGTGGTCCGGGACAGGGGTACCAAGAGACCCAGTACTTC
13 | TRBD1 | TRBJ1-5 | TRBV30 | - | CAWGQGGNQPQHF | TGTGCCTGGGGACAGGGAGGTAATCAGCCCCAGCATTTT
18 | TRBD2 | TRBJ2-5 | TRBV9 | - | CASSVGGWSGRVQETQYF | TGTGCCAGCAGCGTAGGGGGATGGAGCGGGAGGGTCCAAGAGACCCAGTACTTC
15 | TRBD1 | TRBJ2-7 | TRBV6-5 | - | CASSLRRTGSYEQYF | TGTGCCAGCAGCCTCAGGCGGACAGGGTCTTACGAGCAGTACTTC
13 | - | TRBJ2-7 | TRBV5-1 | - | CASSWRTDYEQYF | TGCGCCAGCAGCTGGCGGACAGACTACGAGCAGTACTTC
13 | - | TRBJ1-1 | TRBV2 | - | CASKQRMNTEAFF | TGTGCCAGCAAGCAACGGATGAACACTGAAGCTTTCTTT
14 | TRBD1 | TRBJ1-2 | TRBV6-6 | - | CASSYSRDRGGYTF | TGTGCCAGCAGTTACTCGCGGGACAGGGGCGGCTACACCTTC